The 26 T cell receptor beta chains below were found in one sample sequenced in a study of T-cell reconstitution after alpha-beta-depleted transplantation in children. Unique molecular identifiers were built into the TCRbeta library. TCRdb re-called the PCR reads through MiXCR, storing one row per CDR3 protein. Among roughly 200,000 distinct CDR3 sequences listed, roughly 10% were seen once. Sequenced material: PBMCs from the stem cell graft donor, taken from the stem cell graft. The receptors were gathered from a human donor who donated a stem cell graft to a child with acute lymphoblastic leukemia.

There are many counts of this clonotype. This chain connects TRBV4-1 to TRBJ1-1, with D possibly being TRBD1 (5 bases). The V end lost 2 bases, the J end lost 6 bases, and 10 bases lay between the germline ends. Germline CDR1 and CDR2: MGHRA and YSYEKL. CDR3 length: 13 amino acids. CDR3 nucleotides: TGCGCCAGCAGCCAAAAGGGGTCGGCTGAAGCTTTCTTT. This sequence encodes CASSQKGSAEAFF.

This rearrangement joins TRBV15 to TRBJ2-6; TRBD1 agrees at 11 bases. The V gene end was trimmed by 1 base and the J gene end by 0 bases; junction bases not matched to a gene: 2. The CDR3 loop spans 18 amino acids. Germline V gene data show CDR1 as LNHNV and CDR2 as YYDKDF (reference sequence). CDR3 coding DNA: TGTGCCACCAGCAGAGCGGGGACAGGGGGCTCTGGGGCCAACGTCCTGACTTTC. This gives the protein CATSRAGTGGSGANVLTF. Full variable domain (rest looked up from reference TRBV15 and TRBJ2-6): DAMVIQNPRYQVTQFGKPVTLSCSQTLNHNVMYWYQQKSSQAPKLLFHYYDKDFNNEADTPDNFQSRRPNTSFCFLDIRSPGLGDTAMYLCATSRAGTGGSGANVLTFGAGSRLTVL.

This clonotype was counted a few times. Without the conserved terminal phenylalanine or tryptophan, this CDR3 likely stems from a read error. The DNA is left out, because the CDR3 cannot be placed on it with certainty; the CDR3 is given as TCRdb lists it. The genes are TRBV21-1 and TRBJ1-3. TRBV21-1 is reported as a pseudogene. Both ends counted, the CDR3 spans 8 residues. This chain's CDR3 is CASSKALI.

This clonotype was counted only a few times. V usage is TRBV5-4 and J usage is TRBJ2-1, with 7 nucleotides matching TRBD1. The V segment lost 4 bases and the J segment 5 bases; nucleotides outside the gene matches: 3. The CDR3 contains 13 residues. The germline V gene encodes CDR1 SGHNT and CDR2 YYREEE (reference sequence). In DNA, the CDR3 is TGTGCCAGCAGCGTGGACAGGCACAATGAGCAGTTCTTC. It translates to CASSVDRHNEQFF.

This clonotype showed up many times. The CDR3 loop reads CASSLTGPYGYTF. In nucleotides, the CDR3 is TGTGCCAGCAGCCTTACAGGGCCCTATGGCTACACCTTC. This rearrangement joins TRBV6-5 to TRBJ1-2, with D perhaps TRBD1 (6 bases). Germline loops: CDR1 MNHEY, CDR2 SVGAGI. The length of the CDR3 is 13 residues. V lost 6 bases and J lost 4, with 12 bases in between.

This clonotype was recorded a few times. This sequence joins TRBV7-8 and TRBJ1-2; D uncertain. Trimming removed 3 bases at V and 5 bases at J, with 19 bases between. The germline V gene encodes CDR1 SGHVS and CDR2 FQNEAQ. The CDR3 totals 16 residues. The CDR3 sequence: CASSFSSHAHPYGYTF. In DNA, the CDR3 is TGTGCCAGCAGCTTTTCGTCCCACGCTCACCCATATGGCTACACCTTC.

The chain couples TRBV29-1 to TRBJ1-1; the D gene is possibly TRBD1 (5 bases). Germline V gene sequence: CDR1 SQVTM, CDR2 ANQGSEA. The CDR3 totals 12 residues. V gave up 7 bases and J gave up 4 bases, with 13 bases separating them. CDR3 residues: CSAPGEGTEAFF. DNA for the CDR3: TGCAGCGCCCCGGGGGAGGGCACTGAAGCTTTCTTT.

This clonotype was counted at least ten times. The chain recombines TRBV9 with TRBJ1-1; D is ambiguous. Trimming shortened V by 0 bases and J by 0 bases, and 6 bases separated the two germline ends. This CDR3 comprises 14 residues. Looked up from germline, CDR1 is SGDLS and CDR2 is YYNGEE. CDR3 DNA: TGTGCCAGCAGCGTAGATTGGATGAACACTGAAGCTTTCTTT. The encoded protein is CASSVDWMNTEAFF.

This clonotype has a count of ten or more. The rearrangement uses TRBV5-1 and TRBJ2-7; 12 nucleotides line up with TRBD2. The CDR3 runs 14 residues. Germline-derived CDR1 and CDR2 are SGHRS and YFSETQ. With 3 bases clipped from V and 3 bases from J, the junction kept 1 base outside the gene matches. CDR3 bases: TGCGCCAGCAGCTCGGGACTAGCGGGCTACGAGCAGTACTTC. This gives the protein CASSSGLAGYEQYF.

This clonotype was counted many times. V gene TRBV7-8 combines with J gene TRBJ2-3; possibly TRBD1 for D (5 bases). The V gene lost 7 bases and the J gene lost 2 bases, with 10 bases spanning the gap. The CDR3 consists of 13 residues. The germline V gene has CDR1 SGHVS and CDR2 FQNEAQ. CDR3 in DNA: TGTGCCAGCAAGGTAGGGGCCACAGATACGCAGTATTTT. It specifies CASKVGATDTQYF.

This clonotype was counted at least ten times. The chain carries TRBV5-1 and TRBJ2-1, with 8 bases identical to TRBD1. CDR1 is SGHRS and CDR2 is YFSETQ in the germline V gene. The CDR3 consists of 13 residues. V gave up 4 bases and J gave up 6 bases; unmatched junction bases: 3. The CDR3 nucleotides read TGCGCCAGCAGCCCCGGACAGGGCAATGAGCAGTTCTTC. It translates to CASSPGQGNEQFF.

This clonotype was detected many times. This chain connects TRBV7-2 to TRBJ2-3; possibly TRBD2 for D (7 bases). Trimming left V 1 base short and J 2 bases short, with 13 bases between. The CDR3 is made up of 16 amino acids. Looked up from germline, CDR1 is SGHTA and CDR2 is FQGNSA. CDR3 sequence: CASSLGGGRATDTQYF. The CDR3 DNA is TGTGCCAGCAGCTTAGGAGGGGGGAGGGCCACAGATACGCAGTATTTT.

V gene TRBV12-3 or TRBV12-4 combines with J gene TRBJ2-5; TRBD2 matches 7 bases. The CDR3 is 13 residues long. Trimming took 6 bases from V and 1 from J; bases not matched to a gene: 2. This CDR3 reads CASRTSAQETQYF. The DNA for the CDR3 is TGTGCCAGCAGAACTAGCGCCCAAGAGACCCAGTACTTC.

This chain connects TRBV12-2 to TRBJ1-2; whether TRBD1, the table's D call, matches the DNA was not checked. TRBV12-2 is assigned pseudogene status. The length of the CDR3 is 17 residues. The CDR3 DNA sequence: TGTGCAAGTCGCTTAGCAGGGGATAATGAGGGACGCTATGGCTACACCTTC. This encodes CASRLAGDNEGRYGYTF.

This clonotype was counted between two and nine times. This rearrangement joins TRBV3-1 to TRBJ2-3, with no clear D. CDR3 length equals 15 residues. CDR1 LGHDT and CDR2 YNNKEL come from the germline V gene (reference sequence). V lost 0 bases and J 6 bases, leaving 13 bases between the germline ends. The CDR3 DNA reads TGTGCCAGCAGCCAAGAAGTTTCCTTCGGCGATACGCAGTATTTT. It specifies CASSQEVSFGDTQYF.

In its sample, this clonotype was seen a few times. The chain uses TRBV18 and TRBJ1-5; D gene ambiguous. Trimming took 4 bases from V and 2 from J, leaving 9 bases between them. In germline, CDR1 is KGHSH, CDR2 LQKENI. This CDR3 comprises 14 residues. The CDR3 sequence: CASSQGIGNQPQHF. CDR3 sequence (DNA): TGTGCCAGCTCACAGGGTATTGGCAATCAGCCCCAGCATTTT.

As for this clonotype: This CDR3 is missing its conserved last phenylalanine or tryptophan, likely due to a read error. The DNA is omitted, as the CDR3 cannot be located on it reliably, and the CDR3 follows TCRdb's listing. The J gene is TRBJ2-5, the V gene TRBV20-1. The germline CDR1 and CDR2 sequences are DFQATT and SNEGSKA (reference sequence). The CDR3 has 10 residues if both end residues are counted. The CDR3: CCFQDEAQDL.

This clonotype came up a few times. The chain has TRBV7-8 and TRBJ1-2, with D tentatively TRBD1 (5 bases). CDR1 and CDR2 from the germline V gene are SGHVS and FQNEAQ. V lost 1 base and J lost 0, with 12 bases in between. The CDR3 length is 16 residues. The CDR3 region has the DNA TGTGCCAGCAGCTTAGAGAAGGACACAGCTAACTATGGCTACACCTTC. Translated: CASSLEKDTANYGYTF.

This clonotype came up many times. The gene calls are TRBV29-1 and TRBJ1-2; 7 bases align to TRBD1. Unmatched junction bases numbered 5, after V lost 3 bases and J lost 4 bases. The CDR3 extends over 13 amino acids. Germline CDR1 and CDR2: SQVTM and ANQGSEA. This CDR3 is CSVEGQFGYGYTF. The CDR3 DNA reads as TGCAGCGTTGAGGGACAGTTCGGCTATGGCTACACCTTC. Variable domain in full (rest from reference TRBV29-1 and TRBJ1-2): SAVISQKPSRDICQRGTSLTIQCQVDSQVTMMFWYRQQPGQSLTLIATANQGSEATYESGFVIDKFPISRPNLTFSTLTVSNMSPEDSSIYLCSVEGQFGYGYTFGSGTRLTVV.

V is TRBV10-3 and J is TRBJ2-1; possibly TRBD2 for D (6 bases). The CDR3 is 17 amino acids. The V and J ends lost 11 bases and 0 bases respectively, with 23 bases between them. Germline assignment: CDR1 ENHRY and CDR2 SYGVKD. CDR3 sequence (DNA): TGTGCCGTATCAGGGCTGCGGGACGGGGGCTCCTACAATGAGCAGTTCTTC. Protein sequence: CAVSGLRDGGSYNEQFF.

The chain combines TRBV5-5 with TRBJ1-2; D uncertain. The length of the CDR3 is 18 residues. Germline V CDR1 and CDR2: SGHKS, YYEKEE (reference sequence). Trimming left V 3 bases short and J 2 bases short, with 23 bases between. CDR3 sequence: CASSWQPPTAAVNYGYTF. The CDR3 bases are TGTGCCAGCAGCTGGCAGCCTCCGACGGCGGCAGTGAACTATGGCTACACCTTC.

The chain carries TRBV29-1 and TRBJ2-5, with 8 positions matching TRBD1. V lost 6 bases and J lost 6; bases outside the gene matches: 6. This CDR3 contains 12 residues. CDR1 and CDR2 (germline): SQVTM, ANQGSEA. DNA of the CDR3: TGCAGCGTCCCAGACAGGGGCCAGACCCAGTACTTC. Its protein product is CSVPDRGQTQYF.

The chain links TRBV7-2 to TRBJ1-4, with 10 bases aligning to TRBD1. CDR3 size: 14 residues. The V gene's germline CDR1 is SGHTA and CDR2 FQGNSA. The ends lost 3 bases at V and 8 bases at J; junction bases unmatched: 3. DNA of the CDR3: TGTGCCAGCAGCTTCGACAGGGGGCAGGAAAAACTGTTTTTT. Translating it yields CASSFDRGQEKLFF.

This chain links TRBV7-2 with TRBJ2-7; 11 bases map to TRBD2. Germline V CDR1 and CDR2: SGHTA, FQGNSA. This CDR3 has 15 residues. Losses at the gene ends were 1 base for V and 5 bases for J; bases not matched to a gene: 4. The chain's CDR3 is CASSLVASGGHEQYF. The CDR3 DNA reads TGTGCCAGCAGCTTAGTGGCTAGCGGGGGGCACGAGCAGTACTTC.

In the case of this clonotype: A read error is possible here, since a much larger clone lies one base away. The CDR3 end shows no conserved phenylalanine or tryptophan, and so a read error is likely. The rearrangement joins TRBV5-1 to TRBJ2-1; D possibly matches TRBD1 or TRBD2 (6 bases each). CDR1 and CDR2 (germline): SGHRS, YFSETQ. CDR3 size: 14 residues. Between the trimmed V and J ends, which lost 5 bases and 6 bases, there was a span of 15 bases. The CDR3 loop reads CASRVQPGANEQFC. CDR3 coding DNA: TGCGCCAGCAGGGTACAGCCGGGGGCCAATGAGCAGTTCTGC.

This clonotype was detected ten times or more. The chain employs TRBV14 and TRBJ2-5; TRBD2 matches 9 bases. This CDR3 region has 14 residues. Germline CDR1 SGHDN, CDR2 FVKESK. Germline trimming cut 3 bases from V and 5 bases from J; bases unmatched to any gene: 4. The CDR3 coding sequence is TGTGCCAGCAGCCAGTACGGACTAGCGGAGACCCAGTACTTC. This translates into CASSQYGLAETQYF.